These 8 T cell receptor beta chains came from one sample sequenced in a study of T cells in Graves' hyperthyroidism and ophthalmopathy. The CDR3 regions of TCR beta were amplified from RNA transcripts. The HTBI primer set served for first-round RT-PCR of the TCR CDR3. One entry per CDR3 protein results from TCRdb running MiXCR on the multiplex PCR reads. The sample has roughly 700,000 distinct CDR3 sequences; approximately 15% are singletons. Sample: blood. The receptors were gathered from a man in his fifties with Graves' hyperthyroidism.

This clonotype was recorded at least ten times. The chain carries TRBV9 and TRBJ2-1; D is undetermined. From germline, CDR1 is SGDLS and CDR2 YYNGEE. This CDR3 has 12 amino acids. Trimming took off 3 bases at V and 7 bases at J, with 8 bases between the two ends. CDR3 sequence reads: CASSGRINEQFF. The DNA for the CDR3 is TGTGCCAGCAGCGGCCGGATAAATGAGCAGTTCTTC.

Ten or more counts support this clonotype. The rearrangement links TRBV29-1 to TRBJ2-1; 10 bases match TRBD1. Germline loops: CDR1 SQVTM, CDR2 ANQGSEA. With V trimmed by 2 bases and J by 8 bases, 9 bases remained unmatched. This CDR3 spans 15 amino acids. CDR3 DNA sequence: TGCAGCGTTGAATTGCGGACAGGGGGATTTCATGAGCAGTTCTTC. Translating gives CSVELRTGGFHEQFF.

This clonotype was counted at least ten times. The chain joins TRBV29-1 to TRBJ2-1; D gene uncertain. Germline CDR1 SQVTM, CDR2 ANQGSEA. V was shortened by 4 bases and J by 7 bases, with 5 bases between the two germline ends. The CDR3 contains 10 residues. Written as DNA, the CDR3 is TGCAGCGTTGTGTCGAATGAGCAGTTCTTC. Translation: CSVVSNEQFF.

This clonotype has more than one count but fewer than ten. J is TRBJ1-2 and V is TRBV3-1; unclear D gene. The CDR3 totals 13 residues. V gave up 1 base and J gave up 2 bases, with 5 bases separating them. Germline loops: CDR1 LGHDT, CDR2 YNNKEL (reference sequence). The CDR3 loop is CASSQVANYGYTF. CDR3 nucleotides: TGTGCCAGCAGCCAAGTGGCGAACTATGGCTACACCTTC.

Ten or more counts support this clonotype. The rearrangement links TRBV20-1 to TRBJ1-4; TRBD1 might be the D (6 bases). There are 12 residues in the CDR3. In germline, CDR1 is DFQATT, CDR2 SNEGSKA (reference sequence). Between the trimmed V and J ends, which lost 6 bases and 8 bases, there was a span of 13 bases. The DNA of the CDR3 is TGCAGTGCGACAGGTCAAGGCGAAAAACTGTTTTTT. It specifies CSATGQGEKLFF.

This clonotype came up a few times. This sequence joins TRBV6-2 or TRBV6-3 and TRBJ1-5; maybe TRBD1 (5 bases). Germline CDR1 and CDR2: MNHEY and SVGEGT. The CDR3 extends over 19 amino acids. V lost 2 bases to trimming and J lost 1 base, with 21 bases between them. CDR3 sequence reads: CASSYQSGLWQGSNQPQHF. The CDR3 DNA sequence: TGTGCCAGCAGTTACCAGAGTGGGCTGTGGCAGGGAAGCAATCAGCCCCAGCATTTT.

V is TRBV9 and J is TRBJ2-2; D is perhaps TRBD2 (7 bases). The CDR3 extends over 14 amino acids. The germline gives CDR1 SGDLS, CDR2 YYNGEE. V lost 10 bases to trimming and J lost 0 bases, with 13 bases between them. For the CDR3, the DNA is TGTGCCGGGGGGGGCGGTGCGAACACCGGGGAGCTGTTTTTT. It is translated as CAGGGGANTGELFF. The variable domain in full, with the rest retrieved from reference TRBV9 and TRBJ2-2, is DSGVTQTPKHLITATGQRVTLRCSPRSGDLSVYWYQQSLDQGLQFLIQYYNGEERAKGNILERFSAQQFPDLHSELNLSSLELGDSALYFCAGGGGANTGELFFGEGSRLTVL.

Note on this clonotype: A clone one base away is much larger, so this may be a read error. The chain recombines TRBV28 with TRBJ2-6, with D uncertain. This CDR3 comprises 14 residues. In germline, CDR1 is MDHEN, CDR2 SYDVKM. Written as DNA, the CDR3 is TGTGCCAGCAACCCATCTTCTGGGACCAACGTCCTGACTTTC. Protein product: CASNPSSGTNVLTF.